Each of the 16 T cell receptor beta chains below was sequenced from the same sample in a study of OX40 agonist ivuxolimab in advanced cancers. The table came from immunoSEQ multiplex PCR; TCRdb's copy has only in-frame clones and leaves some out. Of about 67,000 clones in the sample, about 90% were seen once. The specimen comprised CD4+ or CD8+ T cells sorted from blood, sampled in a trial of the OX40 agonist ivuxolimab. The receptors were sampled from an adult with an advanced solid tumor such as melanoma, head and neck, liver or kidney cancer.

The chain couples TRBV5-1 to TRBJ1-4; D remains ambiguous. The CDR3 totals 13 residues. Germline CDR1 and CDR2: SGHRS and YFSETQ. V lost 1 base to trimming and J lost 8 bases, with 9 bases between them. CDR3 amino acids: CASSLILDEKLFF. The CDR3 DNA reads TGCGCCAGCAGCTTGATACTGGACGAAAAACTGTTTTTT.

This chain uses TRBV7-9 with TRBJ2-3; D ambiguous. Germline CDR1 and CDR2: SEHNR and FQNEAQ (reference sequence). This CDR3 is built from 14 residues. Trimming cost V 3 bases and J 2 bases, with 9 bases left between them. The CDR3 region has the DNA TGTGCCAGCAGCTTGGAAAGGACCACAGATACGCAGTATTTT. Amino acids: CASSLERTTDTQYF.

The chain couples TRBV4-2 to TRBJ2-2, with 10 bases that match TRBD2. V trimming: 4 bases; J trimming: 2 bases; junction bases outside the gene matches: 7. Germline V gene lookup returns CDR1 LGHNA and CDR2 YNFKEQ. CDR3 length: 17 amino acids. Written as DNA, the CDR3 is TGTGCCAGCAGCCGCCGGACTAGCGGCGATAACACCGGGGAGCTGTTTTTT. Translated, it gives CASSRRTSGDNTGELFF.

V is TRBV11-2 and J is TRBJ2-7; tentative D call: TRBD2 (5 bases). Trimming took 8 bases from V and 7 from J, leaving 9 bases between them. Per the germline V gene, CDR1 is SGHAT and CDR2 is FQNNGV. This CDR3 is 10 amino acids long. The CDR3 DNA reads as TGTGCCAGCCTACGGGAAGAGCAGTACTTC. As protein: CASLREEQYF. Full variable domain (outside the CDR3, taken from reference TRBV11-2 and TRBJ2-7): EAGVAQSPRYKIIEKRQSVAFWCNPISGHATLYWYQQILGQGPKLLIQFQNNGVVDDSQLPKDRFSAERLKGVDSTLKIQPAKLEDSAVYLCASLREEQYFGPGTRLTVT.

The chain links TRBV9 to TRBJ2-3; TRBD2 matches at 7 bases. V dropped 3 bases and J dropped 0; count of bases not matched to a gene: 7. The CDR3 length is 16 residues. CDR1 and CDR2 (germline): SGDLS, YYNGEE. This chain's CDR3 is CASSAEAGTSTDTQYF. Written as DNA, the CDR3 is TGTGCCAGCAGCGCAGAAGCGGGAACCAGCACAGATACGCAGTATTTT.

This chain connects TRBV5-1 to TRBJ1-2, with 8 bases aligning to TRBD1. This CDR3 comprises 17 residues. Germline values: CDR1 SGHRS, CDR2 YFSETQ. The ends lost 1 base at V and 1 base at J; junction bases unmatched: 9. The CDR3 DNA reads as TGCGCCAGCAGCTTGAATAGCAGGGGGCGGGATAACTATGGCTACACCTTC. Amino acids: CASSLNSRGRDNYGYTF.

The chain recombines TRBV29-1 with TRBJ2-5; no firm D call. This CDR3 contains 13 residues. Germline CDR1 and CDR2: SQVTM and ANQGSEA. Trimming took off 3 bases at V and 1 base at J, with 9 bases between the two ends. The CDR3 DNA follows: TGCAGCGTTGACCGTACCTTCCAAGAGACCCAGTACTTC. Amino acids: CSVDRTFQETQYF.

In its sample, this clone was seen a few times. The chain employs TRBV18 and TRBJ2-2, with 9 positions matching TRBD1. V gave up 3 bases and J gave up 5 bases; unmatched junction bases: 4. Germline CDR1 KGHSH, CDR2 LQKENI. The CDR3 runs to 15 residues. CDR3 sequence: CASSPGTGRTGELFF. The CDR3 bases are TGTGCCAGCTCACCGGGGACAGGGCGGACCGGGGAGCTGTTTTTT. The entire variable domain, with the rest obtained from reference TRBV18 and TRBJ2-2, is as follows: NAGVMQNPRHLVRRRGQEARLRCSPMKGHSHVYWYRQLPEEGLKFMVYLQKENIIDESGMPKERFSAEFPKEGPSILRIQQVVRGDSAAYFCASSPGTGRTGELFFGEGSRLTVL.

In its sample, this clone was seen a few times. This chain connects TRBV29-1 to TRBJ2-1, with D unresolved. The V end was cut by 6 bases, the J end by 0 bases, with 9 bases between. CDR1 and CDR2 from the germline V gene are SQVTM and ANQGSEA. The CDR3 covers 13 residues. CDR3: CSVRHSSYNEQFF. The CDR3 region has the DNA TGCAGCGTGCGACACAGCTCCTACAATGAGCAGTTCTTC.

This chain joins TRBV2 and TRBJ1-2; D not resolved. The V gene lost 4 bases and the J gene lost 2 bases, with 8 bases spanning the gap. Germline values: CDR1 SNHLY, CDR2 FYNNEI. The CDR3 runs 13 residues. CDR3 sequence reads: CASSVSGNYGYTF. Written as DNA, the CDR3 is TGTGCCAGCAGTGTATCGGGCAACTATGGCTACACCTTC.

The rearrangement joins TRBV18 to TRBJ2-5, with D perhaps TRBD2 (6 bases). Germline lookup yields CDR1 KGHSH and CDR2 LQKENI. The CDR3 length is 18 residues. Trimming stripped 3 bases from V and 5 bases from J, with 25 bases between. The CDR3 loop reads CASSPQYSITSEGETQYF. In DNA, the CDR3 is TGTGCCAGCTCACCCCAGTACAGCATCACCTCGGAGGGGGAGACCCAGTACTTC.

CDR3 in amino acids: CASSQSELAEETQYF. In DNA form, the CDR3 reads TGCGCCAGCAGCCAGTCCGAACTAGCGGAAGAGACCCAGTACTTC. This chain uses TRBV4-1 with TRBJ2-5; TRBD2 matches 8 bases. This CDR3 contains 15 residues. V shed 3 bases and J 3 bases; nucleotides not matched to a gene: 6. The germline gives CDR1 MGHRA, CDR2 YSYEKL.

J is TRBJ2-1 and V is TRBV5-4; D is possibly TRBD2 (5 bases). Germline lookup yields CDR1 SGHNT and CDR2 YYREEE (reference sequence). V was pared by 4 bases and J by 15 bases, with 17 bases between. CDR3 length: 12 residues. Here the CDR3 reads CASSQDRELPFF. The CDR3 DNA follows: TGTGCCAGCAGCCAAGACCGGGAACTACCGTTCTTC.

The gene calls are TRBV4-2 and TRBJ2-7; D call uncertain. Germline V gene data show CDR1 as LGHNA and CDR2 as YNFKEQ. V dropped 2 bases and J dropped 3 bases, with 8 bases sitting between them. CDR3 length: 13 residues. CDR3 nucleotide sequence: TGTGCCAGCAGCCAACTCCAGAACTACGAGCAGTACTTC. This encodes CASSQLQNYEQYF.

This clone has more than one count but fewer than ten. The chain couples TRBV9 to TRBJ2-3; maybe TRBD1 (6 bases). The V end was cut by 4 bases, the J end by 0 bases, with 12 bases between. This CDR3 contains 15 residues. Germline V lookup: CDR1 SGDLS, CDR2 YYNGEE. The CDR3 region has the DNA TGTGCCAGCAGCCTCGAACAGGGCAGCACAGATACGCAGTATTTT. It specifies CASSLEQGSTDTQYF.

This chain joins TRBV30 and TRBJ1-6; D remains ambiguous. Deletions cut 0 bases from V and 0 bases from J, with 6 bases between. Germline assignment: CDR1 GTSNPN and CDR2 SVGIG (reference sequence). CDR3 length: 15 amino acids. For the CDR3, the DNA is TGTGCCTGGAGTGTATTTGGCTCCTATAATTCACCCCTCCACTTT. It is translated as CAWSVFGSYNSPLHF. The full variable domain, with the rest looked up from reference TRBV30 and TRBJ1-6, is SQTIHQWPATLVQPVGSPLSLECTVEGTSNPNLYWYRQAAGRGLQLLFYSVGIGQISSEVPQNLSASRPQDRQFILSSKKLLLSDSGFYLCAWSVFGSYNSPLHFGNGTRLTVT.